This T cell receptor beta chain was sequenced for a study of Graves' ophthalmopathy and Graves' hyperthyroidism. Study background: Peripheral blood collection took place at initial diagnosis, before any treatment.

CDR1 is MNHEY and CDR2 is SVGEGT in the germline V gene. The CDR3 contains 16 residues. V lost 6 bases and J lost 7; bases outside the gene matches: 14. Transcripts of RNA were the source for amplifying TCR beta CDR3 regions. RT-PCR in the first round used HTBI primers; a second-round multiplex PCR followed. TCRdb independently ran MiXCR on the multiplex PCR reads; one entry per CDR3 protein. The sample lists hundreds of thousands of distinct CDR3 sequences; under 25% were seen once. This clonotype was picked up many times. Stable hyperthyroidism meant no ophthalmopathy within 18 months of follow-up. Diagnosis relied on clinical symptoms, serum thyroxine, TRAb, thyroid ultrasound and orbital computed tomography. PBMCs were isolated by Ficoll-Paque density gradient centrifugation, using about 9.5 ml of fresh peripheral blood as the starting material.

The TCR originated in a woman aged 18-30 years with stable Graves' hyperthyroidism. The sample consisted of peripheral blood. The chain combines TRBV6-2 or TRBV6-3 with TRBJ1-5; 8 bases agree with TRBD1. The CDR3 DNA reads as TGTGCCAGCAGCGATACCGGGACAGGTGACTGGCAGCCCCAGCATTTT. Encoded protein: CASSDTGTGDWQPQHF.